These 7 T cell receptor beta chains were sequenced from one sample in a study of T-cell reconstitution after alpha-beta-depleted transplantation in children. Researchers prepared the TCRbeta library using unique molecular identifiers, the study reports. One entry per CDR3 protein results from TCRdb running MiXCR on the PCR reads. The data show hundreds of thousands of distinct CDR3 sequences, 15% to 20% seen once. The starting material was PBMCs, mostly from graft donor cells, obtained 360 days after TCRalphabeta/CD19-depleted stem cell transplant. These receptors all come from a male patient between 2 and 15 years old who had a stem cell transplant for acute lymphoblastic leukemia, so the T cells may come from the graft donor.

The chain recombines TRBV2 with TRBJ2-3, with D possibly matching TRBD2 (5 bases). Trimming cost V 5 bases and J 0 bases, with 24 bases left between them. There are 19 residues in the CDR3. Per the germline V gene, CDR1 is SNHLY and CDR2 is FYNNEI. CDR3 region: CASSLQGPQRIPSTDTQYF. CDR3 nucleotide sequence: TGTGCCAGCAGTTTACAAGGGCCTCAGCGGATTCCTAGCACAGATACGCAGTATTTT.

The gene calls are TRBV4-3 and TRBJ2-7; the match to TRBD2 covers 7 bases. This CDR3 is 19 amino acids long. Germline trimming cut 5 bases from V and 3 bases from J; bases unmatched to any gene: 22. The germline CDR1 and CDR2 sequences are LGHNA and YSLEER. CDR3: CASSSHLGSGRLADYEQYF. In nucleotides, the CDR3 is TGCGCCAGCAGCTCCCATCTCGGATCGGGACGACTAGCTGACTACGAGCAGTACTTC.

This clonotype was observed a handful of times. The chain carries TRBV12-3 or TRBV12-4 and TRBJ2-7; the D call may be TRBD1 or TRBD2 (6 bases each). The CDR3 contains 16 residues. The V end lost 0 bases, the J end lost 6 bases, and 18 bases lay between the germline ends. CDR3 sequence: CASSLAFRGLVCEQYF. CDR3 nucleotide sequence: TGTGCCAGCAGTTTAGCGTTCCGGGGGCTGGTATGCGAGCAGTACTTC.

The chain uses TRBV3-1 and TRBJ1-3; D is ambiguous. The CDR3 totals 17 residues. Looked up from germline, CDR1 is LGHDT and CDR2 is YNNKEL (reference sequence). Trimming pared 1 base from V and 1 base from J, leaving 14 bases between. CDR3 DNA sequence: TGTGCCAGCAGCCAAGCCAACCCCAGACGGTCTGGAAACACCATATATTTT. This translates into CASSQANPRRSGNTIYF.

The rearrangement uses TRBV2 and TRBJ2-7, with D possibly being TRBD1 (6 bases). The germline CDR1 and CDR2 sequences are SNHLY and FYNNEI. This CDR3 has 15 amino acids. The V end was cut by 5 bases, the J end by 2 bases, with 16 bases between. The CDR3 here is CASSLGQGKTYEQYF. In nucleotides, the CDR3 is TGTGCCAGCAGTTTGGGGCAGGGGAAAACCTACGAGCAGTACTTC.

V is TRBV4-2 and J is TRBJ2-1; D is possibly TRBD1 or TRBD2 (5 bases each). Germline V lookup: CDR1 LGHNA, CDR2 YNFKEQ. The length of the CDR3 is 16 residues. V lost 0 bases to trimming and J lost 4 bases, with 13 bases between them. The CDR3 coding sequence is TGTGCCAGCAGCCAAGAGGGGCGGGCTATGTACAATGAGCAGTTCTTC. Amino acid sequence: CASSQEGRAMYNEQFF.

The rearrangement uses TRBV25-1 and TRBJ1-2, with 7 bases matching TRBD1. V was pared by 2 bases and J by 3 bases, with 3 bases of the junction left unmatched. Germline CDR1 is MGHDK and CDR2 is SYGVNS. There are 14 residues in the CDR3. CDR3 nucleotides: TGTGCCAGCAGTGAAGACAGGGAATACTATGGCTACACCTTC. Amino acid sequence: CASSEDREYYGYTF.